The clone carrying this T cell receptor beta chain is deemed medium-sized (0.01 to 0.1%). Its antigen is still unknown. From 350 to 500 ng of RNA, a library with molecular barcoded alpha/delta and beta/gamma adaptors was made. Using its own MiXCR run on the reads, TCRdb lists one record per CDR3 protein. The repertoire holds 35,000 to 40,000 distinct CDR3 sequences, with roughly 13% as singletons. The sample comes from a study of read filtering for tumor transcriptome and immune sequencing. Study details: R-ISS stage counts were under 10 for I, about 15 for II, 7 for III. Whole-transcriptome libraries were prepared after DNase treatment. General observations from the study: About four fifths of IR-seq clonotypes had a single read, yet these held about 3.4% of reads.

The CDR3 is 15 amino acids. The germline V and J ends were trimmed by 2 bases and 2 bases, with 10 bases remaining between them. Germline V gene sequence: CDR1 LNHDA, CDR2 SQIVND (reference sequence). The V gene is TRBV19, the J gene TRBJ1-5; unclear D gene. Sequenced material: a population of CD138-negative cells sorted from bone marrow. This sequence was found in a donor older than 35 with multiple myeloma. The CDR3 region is CASSIWGVGNQPQHF. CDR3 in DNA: TGTGCCAGTAGTATATGGGGAGTGGGCAATCAGCCCCAGCATTTT.